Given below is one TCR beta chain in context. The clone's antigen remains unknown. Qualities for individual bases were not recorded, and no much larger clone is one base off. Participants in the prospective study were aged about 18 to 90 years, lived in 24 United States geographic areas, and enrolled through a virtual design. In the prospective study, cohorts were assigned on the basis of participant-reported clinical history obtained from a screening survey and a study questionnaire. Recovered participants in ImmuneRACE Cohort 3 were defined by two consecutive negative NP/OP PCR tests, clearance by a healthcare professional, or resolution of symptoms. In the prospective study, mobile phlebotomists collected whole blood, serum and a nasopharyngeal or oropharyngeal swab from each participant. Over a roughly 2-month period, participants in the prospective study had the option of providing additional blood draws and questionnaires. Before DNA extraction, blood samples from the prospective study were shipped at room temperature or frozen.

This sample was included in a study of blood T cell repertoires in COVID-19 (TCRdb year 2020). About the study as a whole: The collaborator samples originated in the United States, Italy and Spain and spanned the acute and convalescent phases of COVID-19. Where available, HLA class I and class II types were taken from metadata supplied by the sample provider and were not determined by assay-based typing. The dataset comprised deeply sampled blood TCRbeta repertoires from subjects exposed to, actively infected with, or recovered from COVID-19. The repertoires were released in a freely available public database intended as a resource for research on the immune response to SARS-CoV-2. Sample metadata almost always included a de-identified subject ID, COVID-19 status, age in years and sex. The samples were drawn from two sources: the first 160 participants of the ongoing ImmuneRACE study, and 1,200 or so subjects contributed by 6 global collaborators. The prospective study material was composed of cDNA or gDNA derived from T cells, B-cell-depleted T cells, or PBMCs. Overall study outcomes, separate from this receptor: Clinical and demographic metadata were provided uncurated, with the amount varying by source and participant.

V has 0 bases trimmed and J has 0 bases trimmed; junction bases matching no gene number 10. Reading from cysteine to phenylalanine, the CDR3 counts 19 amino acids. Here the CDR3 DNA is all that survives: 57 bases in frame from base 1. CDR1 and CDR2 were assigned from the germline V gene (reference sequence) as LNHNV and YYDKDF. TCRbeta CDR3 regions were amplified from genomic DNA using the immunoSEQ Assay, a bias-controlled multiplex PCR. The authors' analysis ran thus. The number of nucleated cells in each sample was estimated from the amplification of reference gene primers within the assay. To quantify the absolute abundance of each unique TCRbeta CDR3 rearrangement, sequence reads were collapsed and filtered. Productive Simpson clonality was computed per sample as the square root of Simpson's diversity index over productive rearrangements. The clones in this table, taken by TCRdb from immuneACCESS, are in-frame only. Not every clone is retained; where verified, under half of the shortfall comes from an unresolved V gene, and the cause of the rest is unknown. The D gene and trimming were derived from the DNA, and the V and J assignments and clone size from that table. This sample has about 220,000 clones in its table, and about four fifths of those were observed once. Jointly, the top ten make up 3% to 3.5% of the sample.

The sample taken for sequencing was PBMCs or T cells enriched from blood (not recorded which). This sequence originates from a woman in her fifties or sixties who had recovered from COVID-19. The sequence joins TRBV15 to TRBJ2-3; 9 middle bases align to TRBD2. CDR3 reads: CATSRDIAGAGISTDTQYF. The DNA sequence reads TGTGCCACCAGCAGAGATATAGCGGGGGCCGGAATTAGCACAGATACGCAGTATTTT. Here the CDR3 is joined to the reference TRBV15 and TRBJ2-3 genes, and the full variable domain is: DAMVIQNPRYQVTQFGKPVTLSCSQTLNHNVMYWYQQKSSQAPKLLFHYYDKDFNNEADTPDNFQSRRPNTSFCFLDIRSPGLGDTAMYLCATSRDIAGAGISTDTQYFGPGTRLTVL.